The 7 T cell receptor beta chains presented below share a single source sample, sequenced in a study of T-cell reconstitution after alpha-beta-depleted transplantation in children. Library preparation (for TCRbeta) was performed with unique molecular identifiers. One entry per CDR3 protein results from TCRdb running MiXCR on the PCR reads. The sample contains about 590,000 distinct CDR3 sequences, roughly 13% of which appear only once. The material was PBMCs, mostly from graft donor cells, obtained 360 days after TCRalphabeta/CD19-depleted stem cell transplant. These receptors originate from a male patient between 5 and 17 years old who had a stem cell transplant for acute myeloid leukemia, so the T cells may come from the graft donor.

This clonotype has ten or more counts. This rearrangement joins TRBV12-3 or TRBV12-4 to TRBJ2-1; D is ambiguous. The CDR3 has 11 amino acids. Trimming took off 8 bases at V and 9 bases at J, with 11 bases between the two ends. Here the CDR3 DNA reads TGTGCCAGCTCCCCACCGGGTGAGCAGTTCTTC. This codes for CASSPPGEQFF.

The sample holds many counts of this clonotype. The genes are TRBV3-1 and TRBJ2-5; no firm D call. V lost 6 bases, J lost 4 bases, and 18 bases lay in between. The CDR3 is made up of 15 amino acids. CDR1 is LGHDT and CDR2 is YNNKEL in the germline V gene (reference sequence). The CDR3 loop is CASRGGLLVGETQYF. CDR3 nucleotide sequence: TGTGCCAGCAGAGGCGGATTGCTAGTCGGAGAGACCCAGTACTTC.

The genes are TRBV28 and TRBJ2-1; D unresolved. CDR1 is MDHEN and CDR2 is SYDVKM in the germline V gene. Between the trimmed V and J ends, which lost 2 bases and 8 bases, there was a span of 10 bases. This CDR3 spans 13 amino acids. In DNA, the CDR3 is TGTGCCAGCAGTTTAAGCTTTACGGATGAGCAGTTCTTC. Protein sequence: CASSLSFTDEQFF.

This chain connects TRBV28 to TRBJ2-5; TRBD1 aligns across 7 bases. CDR3 length: 14 residues. V gave up 6 bases and J gave up 1 base; unmatched junction bases: 5. The germline V gene has CDR1 MDHEN and CDR2 SYDVKM. The CDR3 sequence is CASSSDRVQETQYF. The CDR3 DNA follows: TGTGCCAGCAGCAGCGACAGGGTCCAAGAGACCCAGTACTTC.

The chain is built from TRBV4-2 and TRBJ1-2; 10 positions match TRBD1. Trimming took 4 bases from V and 1 from J; bases not matched to a gene: 6. Looked up from germline, CDR1 is LGHNA and CDR2 is YNFKEQ. This CDR3 is built from 16 residues. The CDR3 protein is CASSLRQGAVNYGYTF. The CDR3 nucleotides read TGTGCCAGCAGCCTCAGACAGGGGGCGGTTAACTATGGCTACACCTTC.

J is TRBJ2-5 and V is TRBV2, with TRBD2 matching over 9 bases. CDR3 length: 17 residues. Unmatched junction bases numbered 16, after V lost 7 bases and J lost 4 bases. Germline values: CDR1 SNHLY, CDR2 FYNNEI. CDR3 protein: CASTTGGVAGVGETQYF. The CDR3 nucleotides read TGTGCCAGCACCACCGGAGGGGTAGCGGGAGTGGGAGAGACCCAGTACTTC.

The chain links TRBV18 to TRBJ2-5; maybe TRBD2 (6 bases). CDR1 and CDR2 from the germline V gene are KGHSH and LQKENI. Between the trimmed V and J ends, which lost 3 bases and 10 bases, there was a span of 12 bases. The CDR3 totals 12 residues. In DNA form, the CDR3 reads TGTGCCAGCTCACCTACTGCGGGGAGCCAGTACTTC. Residues: CASSPTAGSQYF.